This TCR beta chain comes out of a study of Graves' ophthalmopathy and Graves' hyperthyroidism. CDR3 length: 14 residues. The germline V and J ends were trimmed by 9 bases and 0 bases, with 12 bases remaining between them. Germline V gene data show CDR1 as MGHDK and CDR2 as SYGVNS. The sequenced template was RNA, covering the TCR beta CDR3 region. In the first round, RT-PCR was carried out with HTBI primers, and a multiplex PCR formed the second round. TCRdb recomputed calls from the multiplex PCR reads with MiXCR, one row per CDR3 protein. The table has approximately 700,000 distinct CDR3 sequences, just over 40% seen once; the top ten hold over 2.5%.

Sequencing was performed on peripheral blood. The clonotype originates from an adult man with Graves' ophthalmopathy. This chain uses TRBV25-1 with TRBJ1-3; D perhaps matches TRBD1 (6 bases). CDR3: CARKTGLSGNTIYF. The CDR3 bases are TGTGCCAGAAAGACAGGACTCTCTGGAAACACCATATATTTT. The variable domain in full, completed from reference TRBV25-1 and TRBJ1-3, reads EADIYQTPRYLVIGTGKKITLECSQTMGHDKMYWYQQDPGMELHLIHYSYGVNSTEKGDLSSESTVSRIRTEHFPLTLESARPSHTSQYLCARKTGLSGNTIYFGEGSWLTVV.